The rows below give T cell receptor beta chains drawn from one sample of a study of shared clonotypes between healthy human individuals. Sequenced by immunoSEQ multiplex PCR; TCRdb stores in-frame clones only, minus some. The sample carries around 500,000 clones, around 79% recorded once. The sample consisted of PBMCs. The receptor set was obtained from a woman in her thirties or forties in good health. Some clones in this sample may be carry-over from other donors' samples. The CDR3 runs from the conserved cysteine through the conserved F or W. D genes are given only for firm matches. Clone size is shown for a subset of rows, as once, few, many or a class of expanded clone.

V: TRBV7-2
D: .
size: .
J: TRBJ1-5
CDR3: CASSLVGYSNQPQHF
DNA: TGTGCCAGCAGCTTAGTGGGGTATAGCAATCAGCCCCAGCATTTT

V: TRBV13
D: .
size: .
J: TRBJ1-3
CDR3: CASKGFLDTSSGNTIYF
DNA: TGTGCCAGCAAAGGATTCTTGGACACCAGCTCTGGAAACACCATATATTTT

V: TRBV9
D: TRBD1
size: .
J: TRBJ1-4
CDR3: CASSPGQGRTNEKLFF
DNA: TGTGCCAGCAGCCCCGGACAGGGGCGGACTAATGAAAAACTGTTTTTT

V: TRBV10-2
D: .
size: many
J: TRBJ1-1
CDR3: CASRGDTEAFF
DNA: TGCGCCAGCAGAGGAGATACTGAAGCTTTCTTT

V: TRBV7-2
D: TRBD2
size: .
J: TRBJ2-7
CDR3: CASSPPKMAGVGEQYF
DNA: TGTGCCAGCAGCCCCCCGAAGATGGCGGGAGTCGGCGAGCAGTACTTC

V: TRBV2
D: TRBD1
size: .
J: TRBJ2-5
CDR3: CASSEYGTGGVTQYF
DNA: TGTGCCAGCAGTGAATATGGGACAGGGGGAGTGACCCAGTACTTC

V: TRBV4-3
D: .
size: .
J: TRBJ1-3
CDR3: CASSPTGASGNTIYF
DNA: TGCGCCAGCAGCCCGACAGGCGCCTCTGGAAACACCATATATTTT

V: TRBV15
D: TRBD2
size: .
J: TRBJ2-1
CDR3: CATSRDRTSGTREQFF
DNA: TGTGCCACCAGCAGAGACCGGACTAGCGGGACCCGGGAGCAGTTCTTC

V: TRBV7-8
D: .
size: many
J: TRBJ2-7
CDR3: CASSLAPANSYEQYF
DNA: TGTGCCAGCAGCTTAGCGCCGGCTAACTCCTACGAGCAGTACTTC

V: TRBV4-2
D: TRBD2
size: .
J: TRBJ2-7
CDR3: CASSRSTSGGYEQYF
DNA: TGTGCCAGCAGTCGCTCGACTAGCGGGGGCTACGAGCAGTACTTC

V: TRBV27
D: TRBD1
size: .
J: TRBJ1-5
CDR3: CASRYGTGGPKPRQPQHF
DNA: TGTGCCAGCAGATACGGGACAGGGGGCCCGAAACCCAGGCAGCCCCAGCATTTT

V: TRBV7-2
D: .
size: few
J: TRBJ1-1
CDR3: CASSFPGREAFF
DNA: TGTGCCAGCAGCTTCCCGGGACGGGAAGCTTTCTTT

V: TRBV11-2
D: .
size: once
J: TRBJ2-7
CDR3: CASSQLSVPPYEQYF
DNA: TGTGCCAGCAGCCAATTGAGTGTACCACCCTACGAGCAGTACTTC

V: TRBV9
D: .
size: .
J: TRBJ1-2
CDR3: CASSVAGQSYGYTF
DNA: TGTGCCAGCAGCGTAGCTGGACAGTCTTATGGCTACACCTTC

V: TRBV30
D: TRBD2
size: .
J: TRBJ2-5
CDR3: CAWRGGAGLVTGTQYF
DNA: TGTGCCTGGAGGGGCGGGGCGGGACTAGTTACAGGGACCCAGTACTTC

V: TRBV29-1
D: TRBD2
size: few
J: TRBJ2-7
CDR3: CSVEGVVSGRAGERYEQYF
DNA: TGCAGCGTTGAAGGGGTGGTTAGCGGGAGGGCCGGGGAGCGCTACGAGCAGTACTTC

V: TRBV7-9
D: .
size: .
J: TRBJ2-2
CDR3: CASSSSTWGNTGELFF
DNA: TGTGCCAGCAGCTCATCGACGTGGGGCAACACCGGGGAGCTGTTTTTT

V: TRBV14
D: .
size: .
J: TRBJ2-1
CDR3: CASSQGSALTTGEQFF
DNA: TGTGCCAGCAGCCAAGGGTCAGCGCTTACGACGGGCGAGCAGTTCTTC

V: TRBV27
D: .
size: .
J: TRBJ1-1
CDR3: CATIGWGPTEAFF
DNA: TGTGCCACCATTGGATGGGGCCCCACTGAAGCTTTCTTT

V: TRBV9
D: TRBD2
size: .
J: TRBJ2-7
CDR3: CASSGTLSGYEQYF
DNA: TGTGCCAGCAGCGGGACCCTTAGCGGGTACGAGCAGTACTTC

V: TRBV11-2
D: TRBD2
size: .
J: TRBJ2-1
CDR3: CASSFSGGYNEQFF
DNA: TGTGCCAGCAGCTTCTCGGGAGGCTACAATGAGCAGTTCTTC

V: TRBV27
D: .
size: .
J: TRBJ1-2
CDR3: CASRPSGAYGYTF
DNA: TGTGCCAGCAGGCCTTCGGGGGCCTATGGCTACACCTTC

V: TRBV30
D: TRBD2
size: .
J: TRBJ2-1
CDR3: CAWSVLAGYNEQFF
DNA: TGTGCCTGGAGTGTACTAGCGGGATACAATGAGCAGTTCTTC

V: TRBV5-4
D: TRBD2
size: .
J: TRBJ2-2
CDR3: CASSLDLAGGATFSAGELFF
DNA: TGTGCCAGCAGCTTGGACCTAGCGGGAGGAGCGACGTTTAGCGCCGGGGAGCTGTTTTTT

V: TRBV27
D: TRBD2
size: .
J: TRBJ2-7
CDR3: CASSYSSGVIYEQYF
DNA: TGTGCCAGCAGTTATTCTAGCGGGGTGATCTACGAGCAGTACTTC

V: TRBV6-9
D: TRBD2
size: .
J: TRBJ2-2
CDR3: CASSYLARAGASNTGELFF
DNA: TGTGCCAGCAGTTATTTGGCCCGAGCGGGAGCCTCTAACACCGGGGAGCTGTTTTTT

V: TRBV11-3
D: TRBD2
size: .
J: TRBJ2-3
CDR3: CASSETSGMTDTQYF
DNA: TGTGCCAGCAGCGAAACTAGCGGGATGACAGATACGCAGTATTTT

V: TRBV5-4
D: .
size: .
J: TRBJ2-2
CDR3: CASSLVSNTGELFF
DNA: TGTGCCAGCAGCTTGGTGTCTAACACCGGGGAGCTGTTTTTT

V: TRBV28
D: TRBD2
size: .
J: TRBJ2-7
CDR3: CASSFASGRAYEQYF
DNA: TGTGCCAGCAGTTTTGCTAGCGGGAGGGCCTACGAGCAGTACTTC

V: TRBV27
D: .
size: .
J: TRBJ2-1
CDR3: CASSFGVYNEQFF
DNA: TGTGCCAGCAGTTTTGGGGTCTATAATGAGCAGTTCTTC

V: TRBV15
D: .
size: .
J: TRBJ2-5
CDR3: CATDRDHGIETQYF
DNA: TGTGCCACAGATCGGGACCATGGCATAGAGACCCAGTACTTC

V: TRBV18
D: TRBD1
size: once
J: TRBJ1-5
CDR3: CASSPQGQGSQPQHF
DNA: TGTGCCAGCTCACCACAAGGACAGGGCAGTCAGCCCCAGCATTTT

V: TRBV19
D: TRBD1
size: .
J: TRBJ2-5
CDR3: CASSTGGANGKTQYF
DNA: TGTGCCAGTTCAACAGGGGGTGCGAATGGAAAGACCCAGTACTTC

V: TRBV5-8
D: .
size: once
J: TRBJ1-4
CDR3: CASSDGTDNEKLFF
DNA: TGTGCCAGCAGCGATGGGACGGATAATGAAAAACTGTTTTTT

V: TRBV4-2
D: .
size: .
J: TRBJ1-1
CDR3: CASRQMNTEAFF
DNA: TGTGCCAGCAGACAGATGAACACTGAAGCTTTCTTT

V: TRBV18
D: .
size: once
J: TRBJ2-2
CDR3: CASSLAQGYGTGELFF
DNA: TGTGCCAGCTCACTCGCTCAGGGTTACGGCACCGGGGAGCTGTTTTTT

V: TRBV7-8
D: TRBD1
size: few
J: TRBJ1-4
CDR3: CASSLQGGYGKLFF
DNA: TGTGCCAGCAGCTTGCAAGGGGGCTATGGAAAACTGTTTTTT

V: TRBV28
D: TRBD1
size: .
J: TRBJ2-2
CDR3: CASSPPTGDSGTGELFF
DNA: TGTGCCAGCAGTCCCCCGACAGGGGATTCGGGCACCGGGGAGCTGTTTTTT

V: TRBV18
D: TRBD1
size: .
J: TRBJ2-7
CDR3: CASSPPGQGADEQYF
DNA: TGTGCCAGCTCACCCCCGGGACAGGGGGCCGACGAGCAGTACTTC

V: TRBV12-2
D: .
size: once
J: TRBJ1-4
CDR3: CASRQGGTTNEKLFF
DNA: TGTGCAAGTCGACAGGGTGGAACCACTAATGAAAAACTGTTTTTT

V: TRBV11-3
D: TRBD1
size: .
J: TRBJ2-5
CDR3: CASSLGQGSETQYF
DNA: TGTGCCAGCAGCTTAGGACAGGGGTCAGAGACCCAGTACTTC

V: TRBV5-5
D: TRBD1
size: few
J: TRBJ1-4
CDR3: CASSARTGGGEKLFF
DNA: TGTGCCAGCAGCGCTCGGACAGGGGGCGGTGAAAAACTGTTTTTT

V: TRBV4-1
D: .
size: many
J: TRBJ1-5
CDR3: CASSLSRLGVSNQPQHF
DNA: TGCGCCAGCAGCCTTTCAAGACTGGGCGTCAGCAATCAGCCCCAGCATTTT

V: TRBV7-9
D: .
size: once
J: TRBJ2-2
CDR3: CASSLGGVGELFF
DNA: TGTGCCAGCAGCTTAGGTGGAGTCGGGGAGCTGTTTTTT

V: TRBV10-1
D: TRBD2
size: .
J: TRBJ2-7
CDR3: CASSESGGTPYEQYF
DNA: TGCGCCAGCAGTGAGTCGGGAGGGACCCCCTACGAGCAGTACTTC

V: TRBV19
D: TRBD1
size: few
J: TRBJ2-5
CDR3: CASRDRAQETQYF
DNA: TGTGCCAGTAGGGACAGGGCCCAAGAGACCCAGTACTTC

V: TRBV27
D: .
size: many
J: TRBJ1-1
CDR3: CASSRPGPMNTEAFF
DNA: TGTGCCAGCAGTCGCCCGGGACCCATGAACACTGAAGCTTTCTTT